A selection of T cell receptor beta chains follows, all from one sample in a study of blood T cell repertoires in COVID-19. Some clones are missing from TCRdb's copy, which holds only in-frame ones; the method was immunoSEQ multiplex PCR. Of 200,000 or so clones listed, around nine tenths are singletons. Sample: peripheral blood. The origin of the receptors is a man in his sixties with COVID-19, enrolled during active disease. CDR3s include the opening cysteine and the closing phenylalanine or tryptophan. D genes are given only for firm matches. Some rows mark clone size as missing; the rest say once, few, many or name a class of expanded clone.

d_call,j_call,v_call,clone_size,cdr3_aa,cdr3_nt
-,TRBJ2-7,TRBV7-3,-,CASRYNSYEQYF,TGTGCCAGCAGGTACAACAGCTACGAGCAGTACTTC
-,TRBJ1-1,TRBV29-1,-,CSANRARDTEAFF,TGCAGCGCTAACAGGGCGCGGGACACTGAAGCTTTCTTT
TRBD1,TRBJ1-1,TRBV27,-,CASSSRTGTTEAFF,TGTGCCAGCAGTTCCCGGACAGGGACAACTGAAGCTTTCTTT
TRBD1,TRBJ2-1,TRBV19,-,CASSPTGGNEQFF,TGTGCCAGTAGCCCGACAGGGGGGAATGAGCAGTTCTTC
-,TRBJ2-2,TRBV2,once,CASSPIYGELFF,TGTGCCAGCAGCCCCATCTACGGGGAGCTGTTTTTT
-,TRBJ1-2,TRBV2,-,CASTARWGPYGYTF,TGTGCCAGCACCGCGCGGTGGGGCCCTTATGGCTACACCTTC
TRBD2,TRBJ2-7,TRBV28,-,CASSPLGSGTTYEQYF,TGTGCCAGCAGCCCCTTGGGTAGCGGGACCACCTACGAGCAGTACTTC
TRBD1,TRBJ1-5,TRBV30,-,CAWSAGTGVYQPQHF,TGTGCCTGGAGTGCCGGGACAGGGGTATATCAGCCCCAGCATTTT
-,TRBJ1-5,TRBV19,-,CASTSIRDRFPSNQPQHF,TGTGCCAGCACATCTATTAGAGACAGGTTTCCTAGCAATCAGCCCCAGCATTTT
-,TRBJ1-5,TRBV2,once,CASRAQGPYSNQPQHF,TGTGCCAGCAGAGCACAGGGCCCTTATAGCAATCAGCCCCAGCATTTT
-,TRBJ2-3,TRBV7-2,-,CASSRDTSTDTQYF,TGTGCCAGCAGCCGGGATACTAGCACAGATACGCAGTATTTT
TRBD1,TRBJ1-1,TRBV14,-,CASSSHTGGGTEAFF,TGTGCCAGCAGCTCGCACACAGGGGGTGGCACTGAAGCTTTCTTT
-,TRBJ1-2,TRBV18,-,CASSSQRGRKYGYTF,TGTGCCAGCTCATCCCAGCGGGGGCGCAAGTATGGCTACACCTTC
-,TRBJ1-6,TRBV7-9,-,CASSATSSNSPLHF,TGTGCCAGCAGCGCGACAAGTAGTAATTCACCCCTCCACTTT
-,TRBJ2-2,TRBV9,-,CASSLGGSRDTGELFF,TGTGCCAGCAGCCTCGGTGGTAGCAGAGACACCGGGGAGCTGTTTTTT
-,TRBJ2-3,TRBV27,once,CASSFRWRRGADTQYF,TGTGCCAGCAGTTTCCGCTGGCGGCGCGGGGCAGATACGCAGTATTTT
-,TRBJ1-3,TRBV29-1,few,CSVWTTGVSGNTIYF,TGCAGCGTTTGGACAACCGGAGTCTCTGGAAACACCATATATTTT
TRBD1,TRBJ2-7,TRBV5-5,few,CASSRLRDRVSGEQYF,TGTGCCAGCAGCCGACTACGGGACAGGGTTTCGGGCGAGCAGTACTTC
TRBD2,TRBJ2-1,TRBV5-6,-,CASRTSGVSSYNEQFF,TGTGCCAGCCGGACTAGCGGGGTTAGCTCCTACAATGAGCAGTTCTTC
-,TRBJ2-1,TRBV12-3/TRBV12-4,-,CASSRGGSEQFF,TGTGCCAGCAGTCGAGGGGGAAGTGAGCAGTTCTTC
-,TRBJ1-4,TRBV30,-,CAWMRSLGEKLFF,TGTGCCTGGATGAGGTCCTTGGGTGAAAAACTGTTTTTT
TRBD1,TRBJ2-7,TRBV7-6,-,CASSSQGAHSYEQYF,TGTGCCAGCAGCTCACAGGGGGCCCACTCCTACGAGCAGTACTTC
-,TRBJ1-1,TRBV19,-,CASSIFVKQGAFF,TGTGCCAGTAGTATCTTCGTGAAACAGGGAGCTTTCTTT
TRBD2,TRBJ2-3,TRBV5-1,-,CASSLTSGSTDTQYF,TGCGCCAGCAGCTTGACTAGCGGAAGCACAGATACGCAGTATTTT
-,TRBJ2-7,TRBV2,once,CASTMGALSYEQYF,TGTGCCAGCACAATGGGGGCCCTATCCTACGAGCAGTACTTC
-,TRBJ1-1,TRBV18,-,CASSPGSRLSTEAFF,TGTGCCAGCTCACCTGGGTCGAGGCTTAGCACTGAAGCTTTCTTT
TRBD1,TRBJ2-3,TRBV28,-,CAIGGRGDTQYF,TGTGCCATAGGGGGCCGTGGAGATACGCAGTATTTT
-,TRBJ1-5,TRBV15,-,CATSRDSGLGQPQHF,TGTGCCACCAGCAGAGATTCGGGGTTGGGACAGCCCCAGCATTTT
-,TRBJ1-3,TRBV6-6,-,CASSPGHRFDAGNTIYF,TGTGCCAGCAGTCCGGGACACAGGTTTGACGCTGGAAACACCATATATTTT
TRBD1,TRBJ2-7,TRBV5-6,-,CASSFPGTASYEQYF,TGTGCCAGCAGCTTTCCAGGGACAGCCTCCTACGAGCAGTACTTC
TRBD1,TRBJ1-2,TRBV7-8,-,CASSLDGQGFLGYTF,TGTGCCAGCAGCTTAGATGGACAGGGGTTTTTGGGCTACACCTTC
-,TRBJ1-2,TRBV7-9,few,CASSLGRGYTF,TGTGCCAGCAGCTTAGGTAGAGGCTACACCTTC
TRBD1,TRBJ1-2,TRBV28,-,CASRTGVWGNYGYTF,TGTGCCAGCAGAACAGGGGTGTGGGGGAACTATGGCTACACCTTC
-,TRBJ1-6,TRBV23-1,few,CASPQDNSPLHF,TGCGCCAGCCCACAGGATAATTCACCCCTCCACTTT
TRBD2,TRBJ2-1,TRBV5-1,-,CASSFPGTSGGEQFF,TGCGCCAGCAGCTTTCCCGGGACTAGCGGGGGGGAGCAGTTCTTC
-,TRBJ1-3,TRBV3-1/TRBV3-2,-,CASSQRRVTGNTIYF,TGTGCCAGCAGCCAAAGGAGGGTAACTGGAAACACCATATATTTT
TRBD1,TRBJ1-4,TRBV28,-,CASSPGQGGEKLFF,TGTGCCAGCAGCCCGGGACAGGGAGGCGAAAAACTGTTTTTT
-,TRBJ2-7,TRBV3-1/TRBV3-2,-,CASSQGQGRTRYEQYF,TGTGCCAGCAGCCAAGGACAGGGGAGGACTAGGTACGAGCAGTACTTC
-,TRBJ1-1,TRBV19,-,CASRDGGAAASEAFF,TGTGCCAGTAGAGATGGTGGAGCGGCAGCCAGTGAAGCTTTCTTT
-,TRBJ1-4,TRBV28,-,CASSFRRGGLFF,TGTGCCAGCAGTTTTCGGAGGGGCGGACTGTTTTTT
-,TRBJ1-1,TRBV11-3,-,CASSPRVLTEAFF,TGTGCCAGCAGCCCAAGAGTATTAACTGAAGCTTTCTTT
TRBD1,TRBJ1-3,TRBV28,-,CASSLMRGPGNTIYF,TGTGCCAGCAGTTTAATGAGGGGGCCTGGAAACACCATATATTTT
-,TRBJ2-2,TRBV7-6,-,CASTLGGSNTGELFF,TGTGCCAGCACTCTAGGGGGTTCGAACACCGGGGAGCTGTTTTTT
TRBD1,TRBJ1-6,TRBV2,-,CASSEGTGLSPLHF,TGTGCCAGCAGTGAAGGGACAGGGCTCTCACCCCTCCACTTT
TRBD2,TRBJ2-7,TRBV9,-,CASSVDPGTSLYEQYF,TGTGCCAGCAGCGTAGACCCCGGGACTAGTCTGTACGAGCAGTACTTC
-,TRBJ1-3,TRBV18,-,CASSATVRSGNTIYF,TGTGCCAGCTCAGCGACAGTCCGATCTGGAAACACCATATATTTT
-,TRBJ1-2,TRBV7-2,-,CASSFADNYGYTF,TGTGCCAGCAGCTTCGCGGATAACTATGGCTACACCTTC
-,TRBJ2-7,TRBV18,-,CASSPEGAWGLSSYEQYF,TGTGCCAGCTCACCAGAAGGTGCCTGGGGGCTTTCATCCTACGAGCAGTACTTC